The sequence of this T cell receptor (beta chain) was determined in a study of beta chain features in type 1 diabetes. The whole isolated RNA underwent reverse transcription, so sequencing captured expressed TCRB transcripts. Clones were read by immunoSEQ multiplex PCR, and TCRdb kept only the in-frame ones, dropping some. Among about 660,000 clones, over 13% were seen once, and the ten largest hold nearly 0.04%. Whole-study findings and limits: PCR may have favored shorter templates equally in patients and controls. Type 1 diabetes patients showed a moderate but significant shortening of TCRB CDR3s in all four CD4+ subsets. Over-representation of high TCR-expressing cells was a possible consequence of cDNA sequencing. Whether TCRB rearrangement is influenced by HLA type went unresolved here.

Note on this clone: What it binds is unknown.

Germline CDR1 and CDR2: MNHEY and SMNVEV (reference sequence). CDR3 length equals 18 residues. V gave up 2 bases and J gave up 1 base, with 15 bases separating them. This TCR derives from a man younger than 30 with type 1 diabetes. Input material: naive CD4+ T cells from blood. The chain links TRBV27 to TRBJ2-6; D perhaps matches TRBD1 (5 bases). Here the CDR3 DNA reads TGTGCCAGCAGTTTACTAGGGCAGGGCAGTTCTGGGGCCAACGTCCTGACTTTC. Protein sequence: CASSLLGQGSSGANVLTF.